These T cell receptor beta chains were read from a single sample in a study of vaccination and CD4 T cells after COVID-19. Their cognate antigens are unknown. TCRdb itself ran the PCR reads through MiXCR, one entry per CDR3 protein. The repertoire holds approximately 11,000 distinct CDR3 sequences, with around a quarter as singletons. The input for sequencing was CD4+ T cells from blood, cultured in vitro, taken before SARS-CoV-2 vaccination. The source of these receptors is a human donor who received a COVID-19 vaccine. Each CDR3 is given with its conserved first and last residue. The order of the fields is clone size, J gene, V gene, D gene, CDR3 DNA, CDR3 protein. D genes are given only for firm matches. Clone size is not always given. Where it is, it says once, few, many or a class for expanded clones.

abundance: .
j_gene: TRBJ1-6
v_gene: TRBV12-3/TRBV12-4
d_gene: TRBD1
CDR3nt: TGTGCCAGCAGCTTGGGACAGGGGAGGAAGGCCCTCCACTTT
CDR3aa: CASSLGQGRKALHF

abundance: .
j_gene: TRBJ2-7
v_gene: TRBV5-1
d_gene: TRBD1
CDR3nt: TGCGCTAGCAGCCCGGCTGGTCGGGACAGGTTTATCTACGAGCAGTACTTC
CDR3aa: CASSPAGRDRFIYEQYF

abundance: .
j_gene: TRBJ2-7
v_gene: TRBV10-1
d_gene: .
CDR3nt: TGCGCCAGCAGTCGGAGCGGAGGGTACGAGCAGTACTTC
CDR3aa: CASSRSGGYEQYF

abundance: medium-sized
j_gene: TRBJ2-5
v_gene: TRBV20-1
d_gene: .
CDR3nt: TGCAGTGCTAGAGATTTGGAGGGGGGCGGAGAGACCCAGTACTTC
CDR3aa: CSARDLEGGGETQYF

abundance: .
j_gene: TRBJ2-5
v_gene: TRBV5-1
d_gene: .
CDR3nt: TGCGCCAGCAGCCCTACCCAAGAGACCCAGTACTTC
CDR3aa: CASSPTQETQYF

abundance: .
j_gene: TRBJ2-3
v_gene: TRBV18
d_gene: TRBD1
CDR3nt: TGTGCCAGCTCACCCACGGCCGAGACAGGGGCTGGGTCAGATACGCAGTATTTT
CDR3aa: CASSPTAETGAGSDTQYF

abundance: .
j_gene: TRBJ2-5
v_gene: TRBV3-1
d_gene: .
CDR3nt: TGTGCCAGCAGCCAAGATTTTAATGTGTTACAAGGTCAAGAGACCCAGTACTTC
CDR3aa: CASSQDFNVLQGQETQYF

abundance: .
j_gene: TRBJ2-5
v_gene: TRBV10-1
d_gene: TRBD1
CDR3nt: TGCGCCAGCAGTCCCGACAGGGGCCAAGAGACCCAGTACTTC
CDR3aa: CASSPDRGQETQYF

abundance: .
j_gene: TRBJ1-3
v_gene: TRBV9
d_gene: .
CDR3nt: TGTGCCAGCAGCGTTGGGGGGGGGTACGGAAACACCATATATTTT
CDR3aa: CASSVGGGYGNTIYF

abundance: few
j_gene: TRBJ2-3
v_gene: TRBV12-3/TRBV12-4
d_gene: .
CDR3nt: TGTGCCAGCAGTTTTTCGACGGGCACAGATACGCAGTATTTT
CDR3aa: CASSFSTGTDTQYF

abundance: few
j_gene: TRBJ2-3
v_gene: TRBV12-3/TRBV12-4
d_gene: TRBD2
CDR3nt: TGTGCCAGCAGTCCCCCCGCGGGGGACACAGATACGCAGTATTTT
CDR3aa: CASSPPAGDTDTQYF